This T cell receptor (beta chain) was obtained from a study of T-cell reconstitution after alpha-beta-depleted transplantation in children. During its preparation, the TCRbeta library received unique molecular identifiers. MiXCR was run by TCRdb on the PCR reads, yielding one entry per CDR3 protein. The table includes about half a million distinct CDR3 sequences, about 12% detected once. About this clonotype itself: The junction departs from the called germline gene at one end, perhaps through a read error.

The CDR3 contains 12 residues. Germline V gives CDR1 SGHTA, CDR2 FQGTGA. This sequence joins TRBV7-3 and TRBJ2-7, with D possibly being TRBD1 or TRBD2 (5 bases each). This specimen consisted of PBMCs from the stem cell graft donor, obtained from the stem cell graft. The receptor comes from a human donor who donated a stem cell graft to a child with combined immunodeficiency. This chain's CDR3 is CASSFGGDEEYF. The CDR3 region has the DNA TGTGCCAGCAGCTTTGGGGGAGACGAGGAGTACTTC.